Listed below are T cell receptor beta chains from one sample, sequenced in a study of shared clonotypes between healthy human individuals. The protocol was immunoSEQ multiplex PCR, while the TCRdb copy is restricted to in-frame clones and leaves out a portion. The table lists 2,500,000 or so clones, around nine tenths of them singletons. The specimen sequenced was naive CD4+ T cells sorted from blood. These receptors came from a man aged 18 to 30 in good health. Each CDR3 is given with its conserved first and last residue. The D gene is left open where the match is weak. Only some rows state a clone size, as once, few, many or a class for expanded clones.

CDR3 protein,CDR3 DNA,D gene,V gene,J gene,clone size
CAISESSGINEQFF,TGTGCCATCAGTGAGTCATCGGGGATCAATGAGCAGTTCTTC,.,TRBV10-3,TRBJ2-1,.
CASSLAPGQGYEQYF,TGCGCCAGCAGCTTGGCTCCGGGACAGGGCTACGAGCAGTACTTC,TRBD1,TRBV5-1,TRBJ2-7,.
CASSRIGTDYGYTF,TGTGCCAGCAGTCGGATCGGGACGGATTATGGCTACACCTTC,.,TRBV6-5,TRBJ1-2,.
CAWSVRGAQYF,TGTGCCTGGAGTGTACGGGGGGCCCAGTACTTC,TRBD2,TRBV30,TRBJ2-5,.
CASSDIGLAEETQYF,TGTGCCAGCAGTGATATTGGACTAGCCGAAGAGACCCAGTACTTC,TRBD2,TRBV2,TRBJ2-5,.
CASSSGLAGGRGTQYF,TGTGCCAGCAGCTCGGGACTAGCGGGGGGTAGAGGTACGCAGTATTTT,TRBD2,TRBV5-4,TRBJ2-3,once
CASSIAGDKNTEAFF,TGTGCCAGTAGTATCGCGGGAGATAAGAACACTGAAGCTTTCTTT,.,TRBV19,TRBJ1-1,few
CASSQMWGAGYNEQFF,TGCGCCAGCAGCCAGATGTGGGGAGCGGGATACAATGAGCAGTTCTTC,TRBD2,TRBV4-3,TRBJ2-1,.
CASSMSMGGYTF,TGTGCCAGTAGTATGTCTATGGGTGGCTACACCTTC,.,TRBV19,TRBJ1-2,once
CASSLGGSNEKLFF,TGTGCCAGCAGCTTAGGAGGATCTAATGAAAAACTGTTTTTT,.,TRBV5-4,TRBJ1-4,few
CASSEGTGGSYEQYF,TGTGCCAGCAGTGAAGGGACAGGGGGATCCTACGAGCAGTACTTC,TRBD1,TRBV2,TRBJ2-7,.
CASSLAPGTAYEQYF,TGTGCCAGCAGCTTAGCACCAGGGACCGCCTACGAGCAGTACTTC,.,TRBV7-2,TRBJ2-7,.